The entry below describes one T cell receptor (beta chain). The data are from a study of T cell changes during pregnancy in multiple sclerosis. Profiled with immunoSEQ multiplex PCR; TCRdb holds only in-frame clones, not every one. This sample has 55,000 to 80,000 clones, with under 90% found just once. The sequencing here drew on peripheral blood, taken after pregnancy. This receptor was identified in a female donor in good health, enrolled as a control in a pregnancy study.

The CDR3 bases are TGTGCCAGCAGCTTAGGACATTCTGGGGCCAACGTCCTGACTTTC. Amino acids: CASSLGHSGANVLTF. The chain joins TRBV13 to TRBJ2-6; D remains ambiguous. Per the germline V gene, CDR1 is PRHDT and CDR2 is FYEKMQ (reference sequence). Trimming shortened V by 0 bases and J by 1 base, and 4 bases separated the two germline ends. This CDR3 region has 15 residues. Based on the CDR3 plus reference TRBV13 and TRBJ2-6, the full variable domain is AAGVIQSPRHLIKEKRETATLKCYPIPRHDTVYWYQQGPGQDPQFLISFYEKMQSDKGSIPDRFSAQQFSDYHSELNMSSLELGDSALYFCASSLGHSGANVLTFGAGSRLTVL.